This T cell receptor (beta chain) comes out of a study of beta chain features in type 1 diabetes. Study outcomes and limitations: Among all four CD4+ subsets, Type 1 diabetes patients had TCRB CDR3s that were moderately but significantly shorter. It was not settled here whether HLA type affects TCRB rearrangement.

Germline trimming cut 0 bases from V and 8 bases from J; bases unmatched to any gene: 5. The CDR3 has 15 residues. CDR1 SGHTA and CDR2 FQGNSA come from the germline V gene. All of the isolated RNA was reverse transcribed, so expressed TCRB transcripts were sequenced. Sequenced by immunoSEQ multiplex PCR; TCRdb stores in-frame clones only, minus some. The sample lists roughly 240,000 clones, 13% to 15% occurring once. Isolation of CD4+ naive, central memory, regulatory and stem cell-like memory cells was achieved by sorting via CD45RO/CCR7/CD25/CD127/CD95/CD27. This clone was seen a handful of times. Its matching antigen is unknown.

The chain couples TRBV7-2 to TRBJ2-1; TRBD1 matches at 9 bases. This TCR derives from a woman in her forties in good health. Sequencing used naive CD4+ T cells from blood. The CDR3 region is CASSLAGTGNDEQFF. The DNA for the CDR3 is TGTGCCAGCAGCTTAGCCGGGACAGGGAACGATGAGCAGTTCTTC.